The sequence of this TCR beta chain was determined in a study of blood T cell repertoires in COVID-19. Per the original methods: From reference gene primer amplification, estimates of nucleated cell counts were derived. Clones were sequenced by immunoSEQ multiplex PCR, and TCRdb holds only the in-frame ones, with some missing. That table furnishes V, J and clone size, whereas the DNA furnished D and trimming. The sample lists about 330,000 clones, about nine tenths occurring once. The CDR3 is made up of 16 amino acids. V gave up 0 bases and J gave up 7 bases; unmatched junction bases: 10. Germline V gives CDR1 MNHEY, CDR2 SVGAGI. Those enrolled in Seattle joined during active infection and were followed longitudinally afterward.

The sequence derives from a man aged 25 to 40 with COVID-19, enrolled during active disease. Sequencing used peripheral blood. The V and J genes are TRBV6-5 and TRBJ1-1, with TRBD1 identical over 8 bases. This CDR3 reads CASSYSPGQELIEAFF. The CDR3 DNA is TGTGCCAGCAGTTACTCGCCGGGACAGGAGCTTATTGAAGCTTTCTTT.